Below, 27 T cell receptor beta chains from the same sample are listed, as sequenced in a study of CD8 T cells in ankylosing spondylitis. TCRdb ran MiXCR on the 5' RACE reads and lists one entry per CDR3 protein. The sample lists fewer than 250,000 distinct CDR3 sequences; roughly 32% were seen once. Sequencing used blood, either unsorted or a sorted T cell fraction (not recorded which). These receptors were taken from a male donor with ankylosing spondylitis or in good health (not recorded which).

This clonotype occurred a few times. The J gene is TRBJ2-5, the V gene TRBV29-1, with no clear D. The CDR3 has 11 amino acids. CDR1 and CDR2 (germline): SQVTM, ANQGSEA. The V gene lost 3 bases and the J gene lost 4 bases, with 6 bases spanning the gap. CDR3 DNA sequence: TGCAGCGTTGATATTGGAGAGACCCAGTACTTC. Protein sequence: CSVDIGETQYF.

As DNA, the CDR3 is TGCAGCGTGAGACGGGCACTGACGGAGACCCAGTACTTC. It specifies CSVRRALTETQYF. The V gene is TRBV29-1, the J gene TRBJ2-5; D uncertain. The CDR3 totals 13 residues. Trimming removed 6 bases from V and 5 bases from J, with 16 bases in between. In germline, CDR1 is SQVTM, CDR2 ANQGSEA.

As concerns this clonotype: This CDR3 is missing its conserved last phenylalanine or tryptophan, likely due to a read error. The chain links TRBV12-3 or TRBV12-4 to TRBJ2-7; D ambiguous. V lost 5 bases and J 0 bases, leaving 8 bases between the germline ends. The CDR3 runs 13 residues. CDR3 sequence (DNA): TGTGCCAGCAGTACTTGGAGCTCCTACGAGCAGTACTTG. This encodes CASSTWSSYEQYL.

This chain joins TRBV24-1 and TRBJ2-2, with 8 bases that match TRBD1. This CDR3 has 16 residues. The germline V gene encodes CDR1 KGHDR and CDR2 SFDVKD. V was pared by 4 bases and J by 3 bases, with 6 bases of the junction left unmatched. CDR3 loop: CATSDPGQDYTGELFF. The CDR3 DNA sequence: TGTGCCACCAGTGACCCGGGACAGGACTACACCGGGGAGCTGTTTTTT.

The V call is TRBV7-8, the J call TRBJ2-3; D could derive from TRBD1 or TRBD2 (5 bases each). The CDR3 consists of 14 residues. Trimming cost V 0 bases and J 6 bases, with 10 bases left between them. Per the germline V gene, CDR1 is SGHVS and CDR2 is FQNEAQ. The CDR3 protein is CASSLASREDTQYF. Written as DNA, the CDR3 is TGTGCCAGCAGCTTAGCTTCCAGGGAGGATACGCAGTATTTT.

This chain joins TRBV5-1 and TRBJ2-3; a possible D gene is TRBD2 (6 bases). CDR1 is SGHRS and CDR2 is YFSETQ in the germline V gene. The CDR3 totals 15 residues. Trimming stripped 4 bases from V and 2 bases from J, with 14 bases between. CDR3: CASSKPGLITDTQYF. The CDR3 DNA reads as TGCGCCAGCAGCAAACCGGGACTGATCACAGATACGCAGTATTTT. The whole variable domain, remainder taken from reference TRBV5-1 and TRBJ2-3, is KAGVTQTPRYLIKTRGQQVTLSCSPISGHRSVSWYQQTPGQGLQFLFEYFSETQRNKGNFPGRFSGRQFSNSRSEMNVSTLELGDSALYLCASSKPGLITDTQYFGPGTRLTVL.

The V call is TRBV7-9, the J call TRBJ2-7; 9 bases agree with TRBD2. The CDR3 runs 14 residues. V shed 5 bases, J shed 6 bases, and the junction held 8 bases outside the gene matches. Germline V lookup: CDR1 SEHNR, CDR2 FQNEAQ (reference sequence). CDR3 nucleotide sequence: TGTGCCAGCAGCCCAGGACTAGCGCCGCCCGAGCAGTACTTC. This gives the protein CASSPGLAPPEQYF.

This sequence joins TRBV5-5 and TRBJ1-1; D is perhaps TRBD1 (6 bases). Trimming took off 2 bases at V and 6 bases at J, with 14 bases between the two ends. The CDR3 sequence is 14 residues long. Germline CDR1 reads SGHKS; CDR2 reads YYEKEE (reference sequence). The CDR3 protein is CASSFGAGGPEAFF. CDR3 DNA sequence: TGTGCCAGCAGCTTTGGGGCGGGGGGGCCTGAAGCTTTCTTT. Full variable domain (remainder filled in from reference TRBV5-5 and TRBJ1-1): DAGVTQSPTHLIKTRGQQVTLRCSPISGHKSVSWYQQVLGQGPQFIFQYYEKEERGRGNFPDRFSARQFPNYSSELNVNALLLGDSALYLCASSFGAGGPEAFFGQGTRLTVV.

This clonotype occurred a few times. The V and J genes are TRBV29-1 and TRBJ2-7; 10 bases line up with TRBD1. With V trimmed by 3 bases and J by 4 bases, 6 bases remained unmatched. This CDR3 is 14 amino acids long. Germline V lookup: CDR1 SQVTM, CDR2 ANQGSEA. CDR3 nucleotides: TGCAGCGTTGAGGTCCGGACAGGGGGATACGAGCAGTACTTC. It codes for CSVEVRTGGYEQYF.

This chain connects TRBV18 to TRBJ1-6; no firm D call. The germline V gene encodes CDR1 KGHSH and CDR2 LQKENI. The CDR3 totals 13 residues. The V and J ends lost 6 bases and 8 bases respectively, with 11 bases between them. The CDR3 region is CASSGSIDSPLHF. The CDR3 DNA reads TGTGCCAGCTCCGGGAGTATCGATTCACCCCTCCACTTT.

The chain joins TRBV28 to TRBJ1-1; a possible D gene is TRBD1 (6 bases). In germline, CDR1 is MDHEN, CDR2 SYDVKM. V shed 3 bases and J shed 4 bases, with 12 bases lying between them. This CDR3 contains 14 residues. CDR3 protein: CASSFGQSSTEAFF. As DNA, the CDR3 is TGTGCCAGCAGTTTTGGACAGTCCTCCACTGAAGCTTTCTTT.

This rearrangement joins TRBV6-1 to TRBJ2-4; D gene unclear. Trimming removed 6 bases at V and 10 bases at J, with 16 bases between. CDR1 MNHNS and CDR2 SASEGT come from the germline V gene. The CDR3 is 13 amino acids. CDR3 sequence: CASRLGWGGIQYF. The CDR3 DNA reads TGTGCCAGCAGATTGGGCTGGGGTGGGATTCAGTACTTC.

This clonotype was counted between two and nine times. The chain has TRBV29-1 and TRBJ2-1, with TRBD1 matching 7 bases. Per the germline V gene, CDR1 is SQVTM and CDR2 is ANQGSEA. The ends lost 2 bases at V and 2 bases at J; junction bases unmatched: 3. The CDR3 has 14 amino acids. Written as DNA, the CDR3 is TGCAGCGTTGAACTAGGGACAGCCTACAATGAGCAGTTCTTC. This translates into CSVELGTAYNEQFF.

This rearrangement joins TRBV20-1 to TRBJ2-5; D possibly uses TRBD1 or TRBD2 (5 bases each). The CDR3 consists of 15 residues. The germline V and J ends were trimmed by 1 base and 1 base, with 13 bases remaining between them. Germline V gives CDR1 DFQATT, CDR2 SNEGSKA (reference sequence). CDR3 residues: CSARGGRQLQETQYF. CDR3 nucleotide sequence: TGCAGTGCTAGAGGGGGACGGCAGCTCCAAGAGACCCAGTACTTC.

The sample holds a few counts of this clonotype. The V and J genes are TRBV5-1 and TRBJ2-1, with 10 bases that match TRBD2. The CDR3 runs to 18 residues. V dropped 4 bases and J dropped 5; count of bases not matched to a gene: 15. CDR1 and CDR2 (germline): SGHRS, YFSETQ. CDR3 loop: CASSHLPSGGGTNNEQFF. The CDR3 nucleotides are TGCGCCAGCAGCCACCTTCCAAGCGGGGGGGGCACCAACAATGAGCAGTTCTTC.

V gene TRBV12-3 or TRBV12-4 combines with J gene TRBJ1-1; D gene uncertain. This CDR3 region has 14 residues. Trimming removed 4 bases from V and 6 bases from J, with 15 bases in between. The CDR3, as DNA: TGTGCCAGCAGTTCCCCTGGTGGGGTGTCTGAAGCTTTCTTT. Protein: CASSSPGGVSEAFF.

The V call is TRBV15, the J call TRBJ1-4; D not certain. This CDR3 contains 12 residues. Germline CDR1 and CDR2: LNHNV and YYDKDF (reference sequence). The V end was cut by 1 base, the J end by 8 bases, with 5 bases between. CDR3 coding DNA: TGTGCCACCAGCAGAGTGGGGGAAAAACTGTTTTTT. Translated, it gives CATSRVGEKLFF. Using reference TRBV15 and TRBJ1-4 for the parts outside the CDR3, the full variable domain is DAMVIQNPRYQVTQFGKPVTLSCSQTLNHNVMYWYQQKSSQAPKLLFHYYDKDFNNEADTPDNFQSRRPNTSFCFLDIRSPGLGDTAMYLCATSRVGEKLFFGSGTQLSVL.

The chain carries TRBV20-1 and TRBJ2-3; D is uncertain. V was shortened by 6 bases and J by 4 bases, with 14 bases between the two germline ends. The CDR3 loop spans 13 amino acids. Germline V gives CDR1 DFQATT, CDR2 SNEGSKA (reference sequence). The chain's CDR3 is CSASRVGPDTQYF. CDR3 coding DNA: TGCAGTGCATCCCGGGTCGGCCCAGATACGCAGTATTTT.

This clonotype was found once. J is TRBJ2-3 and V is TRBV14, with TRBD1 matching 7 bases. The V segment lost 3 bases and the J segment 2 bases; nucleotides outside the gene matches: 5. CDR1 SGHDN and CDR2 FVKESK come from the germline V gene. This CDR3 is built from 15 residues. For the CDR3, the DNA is TGTGCCAGCAGCCATTTCGGACAGGTCACAGATACGCAGTATTTT. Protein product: CASSHFGQVTDTQYF.

The CDR3 DNA reads TGTGCCAGCAGCCGGACAGGGGAGGGTAATCAGCCCCAGCATTTT. Translating gives CASSRTGEGNQPQHF. The chain uses TRBV12-3 or TRBV12-4 and TRBJ1-5; 9 bases match TRBD1. This CDR3 has 15 residues. The V gene end was trimmed by 6 bases and the J gene end by 4 bases; junction bases not matched to a gene: 7.

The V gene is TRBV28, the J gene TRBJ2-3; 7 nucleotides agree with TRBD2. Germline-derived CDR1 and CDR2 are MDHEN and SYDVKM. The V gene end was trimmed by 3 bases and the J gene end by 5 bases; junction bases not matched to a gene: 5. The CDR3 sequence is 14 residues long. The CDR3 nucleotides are TGTGCCAGCAGTTTGACCGGGACTAAAGATACGCAGTATTTT. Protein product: CASSLTGTKDTQYF.

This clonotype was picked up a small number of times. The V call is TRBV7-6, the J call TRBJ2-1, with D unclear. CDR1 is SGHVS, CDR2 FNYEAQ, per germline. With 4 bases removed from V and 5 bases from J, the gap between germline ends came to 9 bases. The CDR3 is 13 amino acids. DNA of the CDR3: TGTGCCAGCAGCTCTGGCTTGGACAATGAGCAGTTCTTC. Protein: CASSSGLDNEQFF.

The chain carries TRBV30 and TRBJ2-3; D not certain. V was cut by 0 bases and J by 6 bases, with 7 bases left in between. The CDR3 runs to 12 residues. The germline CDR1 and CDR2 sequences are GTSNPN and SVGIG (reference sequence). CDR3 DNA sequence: TGTGCCTGGAGTGTAACCTCCGATACGCAGTATTTT. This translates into CAWSVTSDTQYF.

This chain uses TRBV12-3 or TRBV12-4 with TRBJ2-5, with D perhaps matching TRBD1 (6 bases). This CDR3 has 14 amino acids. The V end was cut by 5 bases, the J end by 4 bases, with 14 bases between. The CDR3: CASSAHGGSETQYF. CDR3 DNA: TGTGCCAGCAGTGCCCATGGGGGCTCAGAGACCCAGTACTTC.

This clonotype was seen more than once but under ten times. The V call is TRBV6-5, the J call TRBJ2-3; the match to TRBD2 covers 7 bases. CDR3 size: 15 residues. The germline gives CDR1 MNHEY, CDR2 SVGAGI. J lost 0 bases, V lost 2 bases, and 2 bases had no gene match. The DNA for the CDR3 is TGTGCCAGCAGTTACGCGGGACTAAGCACAGATACGCAGTATTTT. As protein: CASSYAGLSTDTQYF.

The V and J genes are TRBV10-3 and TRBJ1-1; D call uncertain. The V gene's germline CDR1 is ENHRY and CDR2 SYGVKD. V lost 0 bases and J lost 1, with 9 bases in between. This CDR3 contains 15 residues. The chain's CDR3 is CAISESRGANTEAFF. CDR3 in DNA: TGTGCCATCAGTGAGTCGCGGGGAGCGAACACTGAAGCTTTCTTT.

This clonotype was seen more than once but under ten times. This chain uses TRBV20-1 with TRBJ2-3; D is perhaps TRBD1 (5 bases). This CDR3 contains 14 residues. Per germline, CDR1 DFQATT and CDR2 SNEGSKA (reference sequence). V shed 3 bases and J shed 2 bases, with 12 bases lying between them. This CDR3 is CSARGQADTDTQYF. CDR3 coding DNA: TGCAGTGCTAGGGGGCAGGCTGACACAGATACGCAGTATTTT.